The 18 T cell receptor beta chains below were found in one sample sequenced in a study of low-dose radiotherapy and immunotherapy resistance in tumors. The sample's time point: before trial treatment. First-strand cDNA relied on TRAV- and TRBV-specific primers spanning alpha and beta chains. With a constant-region primer and a V-primer adapter, TCRs were subjected to 20 PCR cycles of amplification. TCRdb used MiXCR to reprocess the reads, holding one entry per CDR3 protein. The top ten hold around 10% of the sample, which has more than 70,000 distinct CDR3 sequences, roughly 30% seen once. The sample was PBMCs, taken before treatment. Every receptor here comes from a female donor with ovarian cancer.

The table lists this clonotype with a few counts. V gene TRBV19 combines with J gene TRBJ2-7; no definite D call. V lost 5 bases and J lost 2, with 16 bases in between. Germline assignment: CDR1 LNHDA and CDR2 SQIVND (reference sequence). The CDR3 has 15 residues. The CDR3 here is CASSPTSTATYEQYF. The CDR3 DNA is TGTGCCAGTAGTCCGACCTCTACCGCTACCTACGAGCAGTACTTC.

This clonotype was seen at least ten times. V usage is TRBV6-5 and J usage is TRBJ2-5; TRBD2 agrees at 12 bases. After removal of 2 bases from V and 2 bases from J, the junction contained 9 bases not matched to a gene. The CDR3 spans 18 residues. Germline V CDR1 and CDR2: MNHEY, SVGAGI. CDR3 loop: CASSYLPNLAGGQETQYF. The CDR3, as DNA: TGTGCCAGCAGTTACCTACCGAATCTAGCGGGGGGGCAAGAGACCCAGTACTTC.

This clonotype was recorded many times. This rearrangement joins TRBV5-6 to TRBJ2-5; 9 bases fit TRBD2. V lost 2 bases and J lost 7; bases outside the gene matches: 6. The length of the CDR3 is 14 residues. Germline V gives CDR1 SGHDT, CDR2 YYEEEE. CDR3 residues: CASSFSSGEGTQYF. In DNA, the CDR3 is TGTGCCAGCAGCTTCTCTAGCGGGGAGGGGACCCAGTACTTC.

This clonotype was recorded many times. The chain links TRBV6-6 to TRBJ2-2; D unclear. Germline V gene lookup returns CDR1 MNHNY and CDR2 SVGAGI (reference sequence). V gave up 0 bases and J gave up 9 bases, with 5 bases separating them. This CDR3 region has 12 residues. CDR3 sequence (DNA): TGTGCCAGCAGTTACTCAGCCCGGGAGCTGTTTTTT. Its protein is CASSYSARELFF.

This clonotype was counted ten times or more. This rearrangement joins TRBV30 to TRBJ2-7; TRBD1 agrees at 9 bases. The length of the CDR3 is 13 residues. Trimming removed 1 base from V and 5 bases from J; junction bases left unmatched: 3. Germline-derived CDR1 and CDR2 are GTSNPN and SVGIG (reference sequence). The CDR3: CAWSGDRAHEQYF. The CDR3 DNA is TGTGCCTGGAGTGGGGACAGGGCCCACGAGCAGTACTTC.

In its sample, this clonotype was seen many times. The chain employs TRBV7-2 and TRBJ1-2; D ambiguous. There are 12 residues in the CDR3. Trimming pared 10 bases from V and 2 bases from J, leaving 11 bases between. Germline V gene sequence: CDR1 SGHTA, CDR2 FQGNSA. The CDR3 DNA is TGTGCCATCGGCTGGGTCAACTATGGCTACACCTTC. This translates into CAIGWVNYGYTF. The entire variable domain, with the rest obtained from reference TRBV7-2 and TRBJ1-2, is as follows: GAGVSQSPSNKVTEKGKDVELRCDPISGHTALYWYRQSLGQGLEFLIYFQGNSAPDKSGLPSDRFSAERTGGSVSTLTIQRTQQEDSAVYLCAIGWVNYGYTFGSGTRLTVV.

Comment on this clonotype: It is likely a read error: a sequence one base away is far more abundant. The gene calls are TRBV13 and TRBJ2-5, with no clear D. The CDR3 runs 13 residues. CDR1 PRHDT and CDR2 FYEKMQ come from the germline V gene (reference sequence). The CDR3 nucleotides read TGTGCCAGCAGTGCGGTTGGGCGAGAGGCCCAGTACTTC. Protein product: CASSAVGREAQYF.

A few counts support this clonotype. This probably arose from a read error, given a far larger clone one base away. In DNA form, the CDR3 reads TGTGCCAGCAGCACGGACGGGCGGAGTGAGCAGTACTTC. Protein sequence: CASSTDGRSEQYF. The chain couples TRBV5-5 to TRBJ2-7; D gene ambiguous. The CDR3 has 13 residues. Germline V gives CDR1 SGHKS, CDR2 YYEKEE (reference sequence). The germline V and J ends were trimmed by 4 bases and 7 bases, with 15 bases remaining between them.

The table lists this clonotype with a few counts. CDR3 amino acids: CASSSGPGRNGNEQFF. The CDR3 DNA reads as TGTGCCAGCAGCTCCGGACCGGGCCGCAATGGCAATGAGCAGTTCTTC. The chain recombines TRBV5-4 with TRBJ2-1; no firm D call. The CDR3 is 16 residues long. Germline V gives CDR1 SGHNT, CDR2 YYREEE (reference sequence). V was cut by 3 bases and J by 6 bases, with 19 bases left in between.

This clonotype was counted ten times or more. The chain carries TRBV6-5 and TRBJ1-4; perhaps TRBD1 as D (5 bases). The CDR3 runs 15 residues. Per germline, CDR1 MNHEY and CDR2 SVGAGI. Trimming took 5 bases from V and 5 from J, leaving 15 bases between them. This CDR3 reads CASSGRGEKNEKLFF. CDR3 bases: TGTGCCAGCAGTGGCCGGGGGGAGAAGAATGAAAAACTGTTTTTT.

This clonotype was counted many times. In DNA form, the CDR3 reads TGCAGCGCTAGTACAGGGGGCGTAGGAACCGGGGAGCTGTTTTTT. As protein: CSASTGGVGTGELFF. V is TRBV29-1 and J is TRBJ2-2; 9 bases map to TRBD1. Germline V CDR1 and CDR2: SQVTM, ANQGSEA. V dropped 7 bases and J dropped 5; count of bases not matched to a gene: 11. This CDR3 is 15 amino acids long.

This clonotype was recorded many times. The rearrangement uses TRBV2 and TRBJ2-7; 7 bases are shared with TRBD2. V lost 4 bases to trimming and J lost 0 bases; unmatched junction nucleotides: 3. The CDR3 runs 14 residues. Germline CDR1 reads SNHLY; CDR2 reads FYNNEI. The CDR3 region has the DNA TGTGCCAGCAGTGGGTGGGAGGGCTCCTACGAGCAGTACTTC. It translates to CASSGWEGSYEQYF.

This clonotype has just a few counts. The chain uses TRBV9 and TRBJ1-1; 11 bases line up with TRBD1. Germline CDR1 SGDLS, CDR2 YYNGEE. CDR3 length: 16 residues. Losses at the gene ends were 4 bases for V and 1 base for J; bases not matched to a gene: 6. The CDR3 nucleotides read TGTGCCAGCAGCTTCGGACAGGGGGCGTCGAACACTGAAGCTTTCTTT. Amino acids: CASSFGQGASNTEAFF.

The rearrangement links TRBV5-1 to TRBJ2-1; unclear D gene. The CDR3 loop spans 13 amino acids. Germline V gives CDR1 SGHRS, CDR2 YFSETQ. Trimming shortened V by 0 bases and J by 14 bases, and 15 bases separated the two germline ends. The CDR3 here is CASSLVPGGMEFF. The CDR3, as DNA: TGCGCCAGCAGCTTGGTTCCTGGTGGGATGGAGTTCTTC. Based on the CDR3 plus reference TRBV5-1 and TRBJ2-1, the full variable domain is KAGVTQTPRYLIKTRGQQVTLSCSPISGHRSVSWYQQTPGQGLQFLFEYFSETQRNKGNFPGRFSGRQFSNSRSEMNVSTLELGDSALYLCASSLVPGGMEFFGPGTRLTVL.

The chain uses TRBV9 and TRBJ1-1; 7 bases match TRBD1. The CDR3 consists of 17 residues. V lost 0 bases and J lost 1; bases outside the gene matches: 9. Germline loops: CDR1 SGDLS, CDR2 YYNGEE. Here the CDR3 DNA reads TGTGCCAGCAGCGTAGGACAGGGCAGCTTGGGGAACACTGAAGCTTTCTTT. Translation: CASSVGQGSLGNTEAFF.

This clonotype was counted ten times or more. The chain recombines TRBV20-1 with TRBJ2-7; 8 nucleotides match TRBD2. CDR1 is DFQATT, CDR2 SNEGSKA, per germline (reference sequence). The CDR3 is made up of 14 amino acids. Germline trimming cut 4 bases from V and 4 bases from J; bases unmatched to any gene: 9. CDR3 nucleotide sequence: TGCAGTGCTATGGGGCTAGCGGGTTCTTACGAGCAGTACTTC. It translates to CSAMGLAGSYEQYF.

This clonotype has at least ten counts. V and J are TRBV19 and TRBJ2-5; D unclear. The CDR3 sequence is 13 residues long. The ends were cut back, 5 bases at V and 5 bases at J, with 12 bases in the middle. Germline loops: CDR1 LNHDA, CDR2 SQIVND (reference sequence). The CDR3 DNA sequence: TGTGCCAGTAGTCCAAGGACCGGGGAGACCCAGTACTTC. Amino acid sequence: CASSPRTGETQYF.

This chain connects TRBV12-3 or TRBV12-4 to TRBJ2-5; TRBD2 aligns across 8 bases. This CDR3 is 15 amino acids long. J was trimmed by 7 bases and V by 5 bases; bases with no gene match: 12. CDR3 residues: CASSQLGGAHGTQYF. Here the CDR3 DNA reads TGTGCCAGCAGTCAGCTCGGGGGGGCCCACGGGACCCAGTACTTC.